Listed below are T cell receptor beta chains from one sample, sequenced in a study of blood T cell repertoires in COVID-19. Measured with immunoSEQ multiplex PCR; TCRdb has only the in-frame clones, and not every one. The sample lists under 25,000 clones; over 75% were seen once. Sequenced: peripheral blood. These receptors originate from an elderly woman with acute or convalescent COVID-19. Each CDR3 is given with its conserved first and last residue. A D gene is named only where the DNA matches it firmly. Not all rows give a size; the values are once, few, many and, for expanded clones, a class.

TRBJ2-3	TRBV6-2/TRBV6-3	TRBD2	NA	CASSYPLTSPGADTQYF	TGTGCCAGCAGTTACCCCTTGACTAGCCCCGGGGCAGATACGCAGTATTTT
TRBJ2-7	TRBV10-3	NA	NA	CAISETASYEQYF	TGTGCCATCAGTGAAACAGCTTCCTACGAGCAGTACTTC
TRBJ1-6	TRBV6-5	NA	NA	CASRDRGSGYMSLHF	TGTGCCAGCAGGGACCGGGGATCGGGTTACATGTCCCTCCACTTT
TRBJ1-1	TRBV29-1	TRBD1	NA	CSVAGTGLNTEAFF	TGCAGCGTCGCGGGGACAGGGCTGAACACTGAAGCTTTCTTT
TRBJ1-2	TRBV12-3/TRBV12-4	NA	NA	CASNLGGLYGYTF	TGTGCCAGCAATCTAGGGGGATTGTATGGCTACACCTTC
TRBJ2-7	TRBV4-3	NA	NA	CASSQERSFGTYEQYF	TGCGCCAGCAGCCAAGAAAGGTCCTTCGGGACCTACGAGCAGTACTTC
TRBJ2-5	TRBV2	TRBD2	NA	CASSQTSGGRETQYF	TGTGCCAGCAGCCAGACTAGCGGGGGGAGGGAGACCCAGTACTTC
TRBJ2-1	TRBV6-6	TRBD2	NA	CASSAGTSEYNEQFF	TGTGCCAGCAGTGCCGGGACTAGCGAATACAATGAGCAGTTCTTC
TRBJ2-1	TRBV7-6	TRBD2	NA	CASSLVASGSYNEQFF	TGTGCCAGCAGCTTAGTGGCTAGCGGAAGTTACAATGAGCAGTTCTTC
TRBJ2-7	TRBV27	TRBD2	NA	CASNPPGGGEQYF	TGTGCCAGCAATCCCCCCGGCGGGGGCGAGCAGTACTTC
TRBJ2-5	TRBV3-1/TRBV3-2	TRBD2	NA	CASSPTAGGARETQYF	TGTGCCAGCAGCCCCACCGCCGGGGGGGCACGGGAGACCCAGTACTTC
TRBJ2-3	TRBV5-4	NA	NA	CASSSTRTDTQYF	TGTGCCAGCAGCTCGACTAGAACAGATACGCAGTATTTT
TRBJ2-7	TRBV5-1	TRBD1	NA	CASSFGDRGREQYF	TGCGCCAGCAGCTTCGGAGACAGGGGCCGCGAGCAGTACTTC
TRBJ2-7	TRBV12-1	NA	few	CASSSDPGTSYEQYF	TGTGCCAGCAGCTCTGACCCCGGGACAAGCTACGAGCAGTACTTC
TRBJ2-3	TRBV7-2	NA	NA	CASSLEAPGRRGRTDTQYF	TGTGCCAGCAGCTTAGAGGCTCCTGGGAGGCGGGGGCGCACAGATACGCAGTATTTT
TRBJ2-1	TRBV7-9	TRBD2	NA	CASSLVSGRSSYNEQFF	TGTGCCAGCAGCTTAGTGAGCGGGAGGAGCTCCTACAATGAGCAGTTCTTC
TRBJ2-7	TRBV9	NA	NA	CASSVRDRSYEQYF	TGTGCCAGCAGCGTGCGGGATCGATCCTACGAGCAGTACTTC
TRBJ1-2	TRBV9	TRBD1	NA	CASSARSGTGDVGYTF	TGTGCCAGCAGCGCCCGCTCCGGGACAGGGGATGTTGGCTACACCTTC
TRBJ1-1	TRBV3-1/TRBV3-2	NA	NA	CASSTRGTGTEAFF	TGTGCCAGCAGCACCCGAGGTACAGGGACTGAAGCTTTCTTT
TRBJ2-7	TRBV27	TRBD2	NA	CASSSTSGSSYEQYF	TGTGCCAGCAGTTCGACTAGCGGGAGCTCCTACGAGCAGTACTTC
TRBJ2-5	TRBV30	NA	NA	CAWRATGGETQYF	TGTGCCTGGAGGGCGACAGGAGGCGAGACCCAGTACTTC
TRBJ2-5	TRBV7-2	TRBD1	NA	CASSSGQRETQYF	TGTGCCAGCAGCTCGGGACAGAGGGAGACCCAGTACTTC
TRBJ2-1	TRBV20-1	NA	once	CSLPRGGRTFF	TGCAGTCTCCCTAGAGGAGGTAGGACGTTCTTC
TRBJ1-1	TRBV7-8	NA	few	CASSLAGSGEAFF	TGTGCCAGCAGCTTAGCGGGTTCGGGTGAAGCTTTCTTT
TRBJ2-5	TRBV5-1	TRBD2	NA	CASRRDGGLYGTQYF	TGCGCCAGCAGGCGTGACGGGGGGTTATATGGGACCCAGTACTTC
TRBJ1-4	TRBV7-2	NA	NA	CASSLAGLGNEKLFF	TGTGCCAGCAGCTTAGCGGGACTGGGTAATGAAAAACTGTTTTTT
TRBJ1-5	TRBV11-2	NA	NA	CASSLTERGSNQPQHF	TGTGCCAGCAGCTTGACAGAGCGCGGTAGCAATCAGCCCCAGCATTTT
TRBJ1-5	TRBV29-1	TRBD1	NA	CSVAQGDQPQHF	TGCAGCGTCGCGCAGGGGGATCAGCCCCAGCATTTT
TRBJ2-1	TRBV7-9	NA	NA	CASSLGQAGRFF	TGTGCCAGCAGCTTAGGACAGGCCGGTCGGTTCTTC
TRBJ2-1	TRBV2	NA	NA	CASMGTLSYNEQFF	TGTGCCAGCATGGGGACTCTCTCCTACAATGAGCAGTTCTTC
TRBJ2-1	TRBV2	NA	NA	CASIPSSYNEQFF	TGTGCCAGCATCCCGAGCTCCTACAATGAGCAGTTCTTC
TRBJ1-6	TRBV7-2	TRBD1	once	CASSRRQGASSPLHF	TGTGCCAGCAGCAGACGACAGGGGGCAAGTTCACCCCTCCACTTT
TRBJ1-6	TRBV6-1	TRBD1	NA	CASSETATGVSPLHF	TGTGCCAGCAGTGAAACCGCGACAGGGGTTTCACCCCTCCACTTT
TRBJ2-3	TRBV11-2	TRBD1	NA	CASSPRVGGKAPITDTQYF	TGTGCCAGCAGCCCACGTGTAGGGGGCAAAGCCCCCATCACAGATACGCAGTATTTT
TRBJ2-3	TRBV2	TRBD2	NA	CASSASGVDTQYF	TGTGCCAGCAGTGCTAGCGGGGTAGATACGCAGTATTTT
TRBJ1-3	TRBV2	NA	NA	CASTRESGNTIYF	TGTGCCAGCACCAGGGAATCTGGAAACACCATATATTTT
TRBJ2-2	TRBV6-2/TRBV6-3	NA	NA	CASSYSFAAGELFF	TGTGCCAGCAGTTACTCTTTTGCGGCCGGGGAGCTGTTTTTT
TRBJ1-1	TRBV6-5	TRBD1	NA	CASSLTGVVNTEAFF	TGTGCCAGCAGTTTGACAGGGGTCGTGAACACTGAAGCTTTCTTT
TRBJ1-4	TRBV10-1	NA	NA	CASVSQIGAALATNEKLFF	TGCGCCAGCGTTTCGCAAATAGGGGCTGCACTTGCAACTAATGAAAAACTGTTTTTT
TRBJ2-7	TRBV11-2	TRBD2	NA	CASSSGLDDEQYF	TGTGCCAGCAGCTCGGGACTAGACGACGAGCAGTACTTC
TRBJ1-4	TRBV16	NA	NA	CASRASGDVKLFF	TGTGCCAGCAGAGCCTCAGGGGATGTAAAACTGTTTTTT
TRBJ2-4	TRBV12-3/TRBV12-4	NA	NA	CASSYQNIQYF	TGTGCCAGCAGTTACCAGAACATTCAGTACTTC
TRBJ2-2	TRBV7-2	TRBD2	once	CASSRASGRSLNTGELFF	TGTGCCAGCAGCAGGGCTAGCGGGAGGTCTTTGAACACCGGGGAGCTGTTTTTT
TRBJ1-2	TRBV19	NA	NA	CASSWGRRGYGYTF	TGTGCCAGTAGTTGGGGGCGCCGGGGCTATGGCTACACCTTC
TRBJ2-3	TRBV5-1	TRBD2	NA	CASSLALAGGKSTDTQYF	TGCGCCAGCAGCTTGGCGCTAGCGGGAGGAAAAAGCACAGATACGCAGTATTTT
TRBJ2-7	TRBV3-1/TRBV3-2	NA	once	CASTLRDLEGEQYF	TGTGCCAGCACCTTGAGGGACCTGGAGGGGGAGCAGTACTTC
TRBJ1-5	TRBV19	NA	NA	CASSIRGEQPQHF	TGTGCCAGTAGTATCAGGGGCGAGCAGCCCCAGCATTTT
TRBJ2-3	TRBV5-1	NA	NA	CASSLFSGATDTQYF	TGCGCCAGCAGCTTATTTAGCGGAGCCACAGATACGCAGTATTTT
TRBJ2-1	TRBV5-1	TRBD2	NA	CASSLRVGLAGDNEQFF	TGCGCCAGCAGCTTGCGGGTGGGACTAGCGGGAGACAATGAGCAGTTCTTC
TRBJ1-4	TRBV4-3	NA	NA	CASSQEGRTARKLFF	TGCGCCAGCAGCCAAGAAGGCCGGACAGCTCGAAAACTGTTTTTT
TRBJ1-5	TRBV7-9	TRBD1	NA	CASSSWDSQPQHF	TGTGCCAGCAGCTCGTGGGACAGTCAGCCCCAGCATTTT
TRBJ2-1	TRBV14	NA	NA	CASSHPAPGTYNEQFF	TGTGCCAGCAGCCACCCTGCCCCCGGGACTTACAATGAGCAGTTCTTC
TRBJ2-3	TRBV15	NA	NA	CATGELDYTQYF	TGTGCCACCGGGGAACTAGATTATACGCAGTATTTT
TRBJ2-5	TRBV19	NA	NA	CASSYPSGTTETQYF	TGTGCCAGTAGTTACCCCTCGGGGACAACGGAGACCCAGTACTTC
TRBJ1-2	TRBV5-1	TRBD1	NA	CASSRLGDSNGYTF	TGCGCCAGCAGCCGGTTGGGGGACAGTAACGGCTACACCTTC